The 30 T cell receptor beta chains below all came from one sample that was sequenced in a study of preoperative IRX-2 immunotherapy in early breast cancer. The sample's treatment: preoperative locoregional IRX-2 cytokine immunotherapy. Only in-frame clones appear in the TCRdb table, and some are missing; sequencing was by immunoSEQ multiplex PCR. This sample has about 98,000 clones, with around 86% found just once. Source: tumor tissue, taken after IRX-2 immunotherapy. The receptors were sampled from a human donor with breast cancer.

V gene TRBV15 combines with J gene TRBJ2-3; 10 bases match TRBD2. V shed 0 bases and J 6 bases; nucleotides not matched to a gene: 9. The CDR3 has 17 residues. Germline CDR1 reads LNHNV; CDR2 reads YYDKDF (reference sequence). Here the CDR3 reads CATSREQLAGTGDTQYF. The CDR3, as DNA: TGTGCCACCAGCAGAGAACAACTAGCGGGGACGGGGGATACGCAGTATTTT.

The chain carries TRBV28 and TRBJ2-2; no definite D call. Germline V gene lookup returns CDR1 MDHEN and CDR2 SYDVKM. CDR3 length: 14 amino acids. V was clipped by 3 bases and J by 2 bases, with 7 bases between them. The CDR3 loop reads CASSLPPNTGELFF. The CDR3 coding sequence is TGTGCCAGCAGTTTGCCCCCAAACACCGGGGAGCTGTTTTTT.

The CDR3 loop is CASSPPVAHEQYF. In DNA, the CDR3 is TGTGCCAGCAGCCCCCCCGTCGCCCACGAGCAGTACTTC. This chain uses TRBV6-8 with TRBJ2-7; D remains ambiguous. Germline CDR1 MNHGY, CDR2 SAAAGT. The V end was cut by 6 bases, the J end by 5 bases, with 14 bases between. The CDR3 loop spans 13 amino acids.

V gene TRBV6-8 combines with J gene TRBJ2-5; D might be TRBD2 (6 bases). There are 14 residues in the CDR3. Trimming removed 5 bases from V and 5 bases from J, with 15 bases in between. Germline CDR1 MNHGY, CDR2 SAAAGT. As DNA, the CDR3 is TGTGCCAGCAGTGCCTCGGGACTGGGGGAGACCCAGTACTTC. Its translation is CASSASGLGETQYF.

This chain uses TRBV7-2 with TRBJ2-1; the D gene is possibly TRBD2 (5 bases). The CDR3 has 13 residues. Per the germline V gene, CDR1 is SGHTA and CDR2 is FQGNSA. V was trimmed by 4 bases and J by 3 bases, leaving 7 bases between them. The CDR3 DNA is TGTGCCAGCAGCTCCGACTACTACAATGAGCAGTTCTTC. Its translation: CASSSDYYNEQFF.

The chain is built from TRBV29-1 and TRBJ2-1; D gene ambiguous. Germline V gives CDR1 SQVTM, CDR2 ANQGSEA. The CDR3 covers 13 residues. Trimming took off 6 bases at V and 0 bases at J, with 9 bases between the two ends. The DNA of the CDR3 is TGCAGCGTCCGGGCCCTCTCCTACAATGAGCAGTTCTTC. This sequence encodes CSVRALSYNEQFF.

The V call is TRBV6-8, the J call TRBJ2-7, with a tentative D call TRBD1 (6 bases). The length of the CDR3 is 18 residues. Germline V CDR1 and CDR2: MNHGY, SAAAGT. Trimming took 0 bases from V and 0 from J, leaving 18 bases between them. The CDR3 is CASSYSALGQSISYEQYF. CDR3 sequence (DNA): TGTGCCAGCAGTTACTCGGCGTTAGGACAGTCAATCTCCTACGAGCAGTACTTC.

The chain couples TRBV11-3 to TRBJ2-5, with D perhaps assigned TRBD1 or TRBD2 (5 bases each). CDR3 size: 15 residues. The germline V gene has CDR1 SGHNT and CDR2 YENEEA. Trimming shortened V by 5 bases and J by 3 bases, and 16 bases separated the two germline ends. CDR3 DNA: TGTGCCAGCAGCACGGGGACGTCGGACAAAGAGACCCAGTACTTC. It translates to CASSTGTSDKETQYF.

The J gene is TRBJ2-3, the V gene TRBV19, with TRBD1 as a possible D gene (5 bases). Germline CDR1 is LNHDA and CDR2 is SQIVND (reference sequence). CDR3 length equals 13 residues. V dropped 6 bases and J dropped 1 base, with 8 bases sitting between them. CDR3 loop: CASRGRGTDTQYF. As DNA, the CDR3 is TGTGCCAGTAGGGGGCGCGGCACAGATACGCAGTATTTT.

The chain recombines TRBV11-1 with TRBJ2-3, with D unresolved. From germline, CDR1 is SGHAT and CDR2 FQDESV (reference sequence). This CDR3 comprises 16 residues. Between the trimmed V and J ends, which lost 3 bases and 2 bases, there was a span of 15 bases. CDR3 region: CASSFSGYRNTDTQYF. In nucleotides, the CDR3 is TGTGCCAGCAGCTTTAGTGGGTACCGAAACACAGATACGCAGTATTTT.

CDR3 DNA sequence: TGTGCCAGCATTGGGCCGGTATCGGACTATGGCTACACCTTC. This translates into CASIGPVSDYGYTF. V usage is TRBV12-5 and J usage is TRBJ1-2; D gene unclear. Germline V CDR1 and CDR2: LGHNT, FRNRAP. This CDR3 spans 14 amino acids.

This clone was seen only once. The chain links TRBV11-1 to TRBJ2-1, with 9 bases identical to TRBD2. CDR3 length: 16 amino acids. Germline values: CDR1 SGHAT, CDR2 FQDESV (reference sequence). V trimming: 0 bases; J trimming: 5 bases; junction bases outside the gene matches: 5. The CDR3 DNA sequence: TGTGCCAGCAGCTTAGCTCCTGCGGGGGGGGACAATGAGCAGTTCTTC. Its protein product is CASSLAPAGGDNEQFF.

The chain recombines TRBV7-2 with TRBJ2-3, with TRBD1 matching over 9 bases. J lost 1 base, V lost 5 bases, and 7 bases had no gene match. The germline gives CDR1 SGHTA, CDR2 FQGNSA. The CDR3 contains 16 residues. The DNA of the CDR3 is TGTGCCAGCAGCAACCGGGACAGGGTTCGCACAGATACGCAGTATTTT. Translated, it gives CASSNRDRVRTDTQYF.

The chain joins TRBV14 to TRBJ1-3; D not certain. The CDR3 has 14 amino acids. Germline V CDR1 and CDR2: SGHDN, FVKESK. The ends were cut back, 6 bases at V and 0 bases at J, with 9 bases in the middle. The CDR3 spells CASSPSGSGNTIYF. CDR3 nucleotides: TGTGCCAGCAGTCCGTCGGGCTCTGGAAACACCATATATTTT.

The genes are TRBV5-1 and TRBJ1-5, with 8 bases identical to TRBD1. The CDR3 consists of 15 residues. The germline V gene encodes CDR1 SGHRS and CDR2 YFSETQ. V trimming: 0 bases; J trimming: 5 bases; junction bases outside the gene matches: 4. CDR3 region: CASSLGDRSDQPQHF. The CDR3 DNA is TGCGCCAGCAGCTTGGGGGACAGGAGCGATCAGCCCCAGCATTTT. The variable domain in full, with the rest retrieved from reference TRBV5-1 and TRBJ1-5, is KAGVTQTPRYLIKTRGQQVTLSCSPISGHRSVSWYQQTPGQGLQFLFEYFSETQRNKGNFPGRFSGRQFSNSRSEMNVSTLELGDSALYLCASSLGDRSDQPQHFGDGTRLSIL.

V and J are TRBV6-8 and TRBJ2-3; maybe TRBD2 (7 bases). This CDR3 is 14 amino acids long. The germline V gene has CDR1 MNHGY and CDR2 SAAAGT. Trimming cost V 7 bases and J 6 bases, with 17 bases left between them. The CDR3 coding sequence is TGTGCCAGCACGGGGGGCAGGGTAACTGATACGCAGTATTTT. Protein sequence: CASTGGRVTDTQYF.

The rearrangement joins TRBV14 to TRBJ1-1, with no clear D. CDR1 and CDR2 (germline): SGHDN, FVKESK. The CDR3 runs 15 residues. V lost 0 bases and J lost 4, with 12 bases in between. The CDR3 reads CASSQDHWEGTEAFF. The CDR3 bases are TGTGCCAGCAGCCAAGATCACTGGGAAGGCACTGAAGCTTTCTTT.

The V call is TRBV11-3, the J call TRBJ2-5; possibly TRBD2 for D (5 bases). CDR1 is SGHNT, CDR2 YENEEA, per germline. Trimming took off 3 bases at V and 1 base at J, with 12 bases between the two ends. The CDR3 is made up of 15 amino acids. The CDR3 region has the DNA TGTGCCAGCAGCTTCCCTCGAGGGCCCCAAGAGACCCAGTACTTC. It specifies CASSFPRGPQETQYF.

V usage is TRBV6-4 and J usage is TRBJ1-2; D unresolved. The CDR3 runs 16 residues. CDR1 and CDR2 (germline): MRHNA, SNTAGT. Trimming pared 0 bases from V and 4 bases from J, leaving 15 bases between. This chain's CDR3 is CASSDSQNKVIYGYTF. As DNA, the CDR3 is TGTGCCAGCAGTGACTCCCAGAACAAGGTTATCTATGGCTACACCTTC.

The chain carries TRBV5-1 and TRBJ1-6; 7 positions match TRBD1. This CDR3 is built from 14 residues. Germline-derived CDR1 and CDR2 are SGHRS and YFSETQ. V shed 0 bases, J shed 10 bases, and the junction held 4 bases outside the gene matches. The CDR3 sequence is CASSLDRGGSPLHF. The CDR3 nucleotides are TGCGCCAGCAGCTTGGACAGGGGCGGCTCACCCCTCCACTTT.

The chain joins TRBV19 to TRBJ1-2, with a tentative D call TRBD1 (6 bases). The CDR3 is 15 residues long. Trimming cost V 4 bases and J 3 bases, with 15 bases left between them. Germline assignment: CDR1 LNHDA and CDR2 SQIVND (reference sequence). The CDR3 sequence is CASSRGGGAYYGYTF. CDR3 bases: TGTGCCAGTAGTAGGGGCGGGGGCGCGTACTATGGCTACACCTTC.

This chain links TRBV29-1 with TRBJ2-5; D could derive from TRBD1 or TRBD2 (6 bases each). CDR1 SQVTM and CDR2 ANQGSEA come from the germline V gene. The V and J ends lost 5 bases and 5 bases respectively, with 12 bases between them. The CDR3 has 12 residues. CDR3 sequence (DNA): TGCAGCGTTAACGAGGGGGGCGAGACCCAGTACTTC. Translating it yields CSVNEGGETQYF. Looking up the rest from reference TRBV29-1 and TRBJ2-5 gives the full variable domain: SAVISQKPSRDICQRGTSLTIQCQVDSQVTMMFWYRQQPGQSLTLIATANQGSEATYESGFVIDKFPISRPNLTFSTLTVSNMSPEDSSIYLCSVNEGGETQYFGPGTRLLVL.

The chain links TRBV7-1 to TRBJ1-5; D is uncertain. Being an ORF, TRBV7-1 has a function that is uncertain. The CDR3 extends over 13 amino acids. The germline V and J ends were trimmed by 4 bases and 7 bases, with 11 bases remaining between them. CDR3 protein: CASSLVGGQPQHF. The CDR3 DNA is TGTGCCAGCAGCTTAGTCGGAGGGCAGCCCCAGCATTTT.

The V gene is TRBV6-4, the J gene TRBJ2-5; tentatively, D is TRBD1 or TRBD2 (5 bases each). Trimming left V 5 bases short and J 7 bases short, with 8 bases between. Germline CDR1 is MRHNA and CDR2 is SNTAGT. CDR3 length: 11 residues. CDR3 region: CASSSGGTQYF. The CDR3 DNA sequence: TGTGCCAGCAGTTCTGGGGGGACCCAGTACTTC.

The chain has TRBV2 and TRBJ2-7, with no clear D. In germline, CDR1 is SNHLY, CDR2 FYNNEI. V lost 8 bases and J 4 bases, leaving 15 bases between the germline ends. The CDR3 runs 13 residues. CDR3 region: CASGSQTDYEQYF. As DNA, the CDR3 is TGTGCCAGCGGATCTCAGACGGATTACGAGCAGTACTTC.

The chain links TRBV11-3 to TRBJ1-5; the D gene is possibly TRBD1 (6 bases). The CDR3 length is 15 residues. Germline V CDR1 and CDR2: SGHNT, YENEEA. Between the trimmed V and J ends, which lost 7 bases and 0 bases, there was a span of 13 bases. The CDR3 loop reads CASIRRQVSNQPQHF. CDR3 nucleotides: TGTGCCAGCATAAGAAGACAGGTTAGCAATCAGCCCCAGCATTTT.

The CDR3 region is CASSRDTDTSEAFF. The CDR3 nucleotides read TGTGCCAGCAGCCGCGATACGGACACCTCTGAAGCTTTCTTT. This sequence joins TRBV7-8 and TRBJ1-1; a possible D gene is TRBD1 (5 bases). CDR3 size: 14 residues. Trimming shortened V by 5 bases and J by 6 bases, and 16 bases separated the two germline ends. Germline-derived CDR1 and CDR2 are SGHVS and FQNEAQ.

The chain joins TRBV28 to TRBJ2-2; 15 bases fit TRBD2. J gave up 0 bases and V 5 bases, and 7 bases lay outside the gene matches. This CDR3 is 19 amino acids long. The germline V gene has CDR1 MDHEN and CDR2 SYDVKM. CDR3 residues: CASSRPGLAGGSNTGELFF. DNA for the CDR3: TGTGCCAGCAGTCGACCGGGACTAGCGGGAGGATCGAACACCGGGGAGCTGTTTTTT.

The V gene is TRBV11-3, the J gene TRBJ2-5; the match to TRBD2 covers 14 bases. This CDR3 is 17 amino acids long. Germline V gene lookup returns CDR1 SGHNT and CDR2 YENEEA. Losses at the gene ends were 3 bases for V and 2 bases for J; bases not matched to a gene: 5. As DNA, the CDR3 is TGTGCCAGCAGCTTCGGACTAGCGGGAGGAGGGCAAGAGACCCAGTACTTC. This encodes CASSFGLAGGGQETQYF.

This clone is a singleton in its sample. The rearrangement links TRBV25-1 to TRBJ2-7; a weak D match, TRBD1 (6 bases). The germline CDR1 and CDR2 sequences are MGHDK and SYGVNS. This CDR3 region has 13 residues. Between the trimmed V and J ends, which lost 5 bases and 1 base, there was a span of 9 bases. CDR3 residues: CASSRTASYEQYF. DNA of the CDR3: TGTGCCAGCAGTCGGACAGCTTCCTACGAGCAGTACTTC.